These T cell receptor beta chains were read from a single sample in a study of identical twins. MiXCR, run by TCRdb on the 5' RACE reads, gives a single entry per CDR3 protein. The repertoire has approximately 210,000 distinct CDR3 sequences, 15% to 20% of them found once; the top ten carry 35% to 50%. Another study also made use of these data, one on T cells expressing NK-cell markers.

The sample consisted of CD8+ T cells sorted from blood. Receptors originate from a young woman in good health. CDR3s include the opening cysteine and the closing phenylalanine or tryptophan. Each record gives: clone size, J gene, V gene, D gene, CDR3 DNA, CDR3 protein. D genes are given only for firm matches. A row's size may be missing; if present it is once, few, many or a size class.

many	TRBJ2-7	TRBV5-1	.	TGCGCCAGCAGCCAGACAGGATACGAGCAGTACTTC	CASSQTGYEQYF
once	TRBJ1-2	TRBV5-1	.	TGCGCCAGCAGCTTGGGACTCACACTCTATGGCTACACCTTC	CASSLGLTLYGYTF
.	TRBJ2-4	TRBV4-3	.	TGCGCCAGCAGCCCTGACACCGACAGATTAAACATTCAGTACTTC	CASSPDTDRLNIQYF
few	TRBJ1-1	TRBV20-1	.	TGCAGTGCTAGCGAACGCCAGGGATATTTGCGGGCCCGTGAAGCTTTCTTT	CSASERQGYLRAREAFF
.	TRBJ2-1	TRBV7-9	.	TGTGCCAGCGTACCGCAGGCGGGGAACTCCTACAATGAGCAGTTCTTC	CASVPQAGNSYNEQFF
few	TRBJ2-5	TRBV3-1	.	TGTGCCAGCAGCCAAGATTTTGGAGAGACCCAGTACTTC	CASSQDFGETQYF
many	TRBJ2-5	TRBV2	.	TGTGCCAGCAGGATGCCAGAGACCCAGTACTTC	CASRMPETQYF
.	TRBJ1-1	TRBV15	.	TGTGCCACCAGCAGGGGAGGTAGGAACACTGAAGCTTTCTTT	CATSRGGRNTEAFF
.	TRBJ1-4	TRBV2	TRBD1	TGTGCCAGCATTTCGGGACAGGGAATGGAAAAACTGTTTTTT	CASISGQGMEKLFF
many	TRBJ1-2	TRBV27	TRBD1	TGTGCCAGCAGTCCCGGGACAGGGGCCTATGGCTACACCTTC	CASSPGTGAYGYTF
few	TRBJ1-2	TRBV21-1	.	TGTGCCAGCAGCAAAGTAGGTCCTTCGGGGGGCTACACCTTC	CASSKVGPSGGYTF
many	TRBJ2-3	TRBV24-1	.	TGTGCCACCAGTTGGAGCGGGTCAACAGATACGCAGTATTTT	CATSWSGSTDTQYF
.	TRBJ2-7	TRBV20-1	.	TGCAGTGCCCCGGTAGGGACCCTTACCTACGAGCAGTACTTC	CSAPVGTLTYEQYF
few	TRBJ2-1	TRBV5-1	.	TGCGCCAGCGACCGAATTAAAAGTTGTCGCTCCTACAATGAGCAGTTCTTC	CASDRIKSCRSYNEQFF
.	TRBJ1-5	TRBV12-3/TRBV12-4	.	TGTGCCAGCAGTTTAGGCCAATTTAGCAATCAGCCCCAGCATTTT	CASSLGQFSNQPQHF
few	TRBJ2-3	TRBV7-2	.	TGTGCCAGCAGCTTAGGCGTTGGTAGCACAGATACGCAGTATTTT	CASSLGVGSTDTQYF
.	TRBJ2-1	TRBV5-6	TRBD2	TGTGCCAGCAGGGGGAGGGCCCACAATGAGCAGTTCTTC	CASRGRAHNEQFF
.	TRBJ2-1	TRBV11-2	.	TGTGCCAGCAGCTTAGATTGGAGCCTCGAGCAGTTCTTC	CASSLDWSLEQFF
few	TRBJ2-7	TRBV29-1	.	TGCAGCGTTGAAGCAGACCTTCCCTACGAGCAGTACTTC	CSVEADLPYEQYF
.	TRBJ2-3	TRBV7-9	TRBD2	TGTGCCAGCAGCTTCCAGCGGGGGGACCCGACCACAGATACGCAGTATTTT	CASSFQRGDPTTDTQYF
.	TRBJ2-3	TRBV4-3	.	TGCGCCAGCAGCCCCTCTGGGAGCTATCTGGGCACAGATACGCAGTATTTT	CASSPSGSYLGTDTQYF
.	TRBJ2-7	TRBV6-1	TRBD2	TGTGCCAGCAGCCTGACTAGCGGGAGTAGTAACGAGCAGTACTTC	CASSLTSGSSNEQYF
few	TRBJ1-2	TRBV6-5	TRBD1	TGTGCCAGCAGTTCATGGTCGGGACAGACCACATTATTTAACTATGGCTACACCTTC	CASSSWSGQTTLFNYGYTF
.	TRBJ2-7	TRBV7-8	TRBD2	TGTGCCAGCAGCTCCACCCCGAGCGGGGGCTCCTACGAGCAGTACTTC	CASSSTPSGGSYEQYF
many	TRBJ1-2	TRBV5-4	TRBD1	TGTGCCAGTAATGTTCCGGGACAGGAAGACAACTATGGCTACACCTTC	CASNVPGQEDNYGYTF
.	TRBJ2-6	TRBV14	.	TGTGCCAGCAGCCAAGGCCCGCCACTTAGCTCTGGGGCCAACGTCCTGACTTTC	CASSQGPPLSSGANVLTF
.	TRBJ2-3	TRBV29-1	.	TGCAGCGTTGAAGGGGGGGCCACAGATACGCAGTATTTT	CSVEGGATDTQYF
.	TRBJ2-7	TRBV30	TRBD2	TGTGCCTGGATGCCCGTGACTAGCGGCTACGAGCAGTACTTC	CAWMPVTSGYEQYF
.	TRBJ1-1	TRBV24-1	.	TGTGCCACCAGCCTCTCATCCACAAGCCTTCCACTATGGACTGAAGCTTTCTTT	CATSLSSTSLPLWTEAFF
many	TRBJ1-3	TRBV4-3	.	TGCGCCAGCAGCCAAGGGGGGGATGGAGGAAACACCATATATTTT	CASSQGGDGGNTIYF
few	TRBJ2-3	TRBV7-9	.	TGTGCCAGCAGCTTAGCATGGCAGGCCACAGATACGCAGTATTTT	CASSLAWQATDTQYF
.	TRBJ2-5	TRBV27	.	TGTGCCAGCAGAAACCACGGGACCTCGGGCAAGACCCAGTACTTC	CASRNHGTSGKTQYF
.	TRBJ2-1	TRBV3-1	.	TGTGCCAGCAGCCAAGATCTGGGACCGGGAACCAACAATGAGCAGTTCTTC	CASSQDLGPGTNNEQFF
.	TRBJ1-1	TRBV5-1	.	TGCGCCAGCAGCTTGTCAGGTGAAGCTTTCTTT	CASSLSGEAFF
.	TRBJ2-2	TRBV19	TRBD2	TGTGCCAGTAGTCCTAGCGGGATTGGCACCGGGGAGCTGTTTTTT	CASSPSGIGTGELFF
many	TRBJ2-4	TRBV3-1	TRBD1	TGTGCCAGCGCTGACCCCGGGACAGGAAAAAACATTCAGTACTTC	CASADPGTGKNIQYF
.	TRBJ2-7	TRBV12-3/TRBV12-4	.	TGTGCCAGCAGTGACAGCGTGGGGCTTTACGAGCAGTACTTC	CASSDSVGLYEQYF
few	TRBJ2-1	TRBV5-5	.	TGTGCCAGCGGGATCGGACGGAGCTCCTACAATGAGCAGTTCTTC	CASGIGRSSYNEQFF
.	TRBJ2-7	TRBV29-1	.	TGCAGCGCTTCCGAGGGCCACGAGCAGTACTTC	CSASEGHEQYF
.	TRBJ2-2	TRBV7-7	.	TGTGCCAGCGGAAGGGGTGGGACCGGGGAGCTGTTTTTT	CASGRGGTGELFF
few	TRBJ2-3	TRBV6-1	TRBD1	TGTGCCAGCAGCGGGACAGGGGGCGGCACAGATACGCAGTATTTT	CASSGTGGGTDTQYF
.	TRBJ2-1	TRBV10-2	TRBD2	TGCGCCAGCAGTGAGGGGACTAGCGGGAGTAGCTCCTCCTACAATGAGCAGTTCTTC	CASSEGTSGSSSSYNEQFF
.	TRBJ2-5	TRBV10-3	.	TGTGCCATCAGGCCCACTACAGGAACGGAGACCCAGAACTTC	CAIRPTTGTETQNF
.	TRBJ2-1	TRBV7-6	TRBD1	TGTGCCAGCAGCTTAGTTCGTTCTGGCCACAGGGGCGGTTATGTGGTCTTC	CASSLVRSGHRGGYVVF
.	TRBJ2-2	TRBV27	.	TGTGCCAGCAGCCACCCATTAAACACCGGGGAGCTGTTTTTT	CASSHPLNTGELFF
many	TRBJ1-5	TRBV24-1	.	TGTGCCACGGGTGGGGTTGACCAGCCCCAGCATTTT	CATGGVDQPQHF
.	TRBJ2-1	TRBV7-3	.	TGTGCCAGCAGCTTTATGGGGGATTCCTACAATGAGCAGTTCTTC	CASSFMGDSYNEQFF
few	TRBJ2-7	TRBV12-3/TRBV12-4	TRBD2	TGTGCCAGCAGTTTACTAGCGGGGAGCTACGAGCAGTACTTC	CASSLLAGSYEQYF
many	TRBJ2-5	TRBV3-1	TRBD1	TGTGCCAGCAGCCAAGAGGTGATTCCGGGACAGACCCAAGAGACCCAGTACTTC	CASSQEVIPGQTQETQYF